This passage covers 21 T cell receptor beta chains from one sample sequenced in a study of regulatory T cells in long-lasting Graves disease. Time point meaning: persistent/refractory GD, antithyroid drugs over 5 years with positive TRAb. There was RNA extracted from PBMCs, and the TCR library was made from it. The TCR beta library used iRepertoire HTBI primers with Arm-PCR amplification of CDR3. One entry per CDR3 protein, called by TCRdb with MiXCR from the multiplex PCR reads. The data contain a few hundred thousand distinct CDR3 sequences, roughly 23% of them singletons. Material: peripheral blood mononuclear cells (PBMCs), obtained when the disease was refractory, from a patient treated with antithyroid drugs. The source of these receptors is a woman aged 40 to 55 with Graves disease.

There are a few counts of this clonotype. V usage is TRBV5-5 and J usage is TRBJ2-2, with D possibly matching TRBD1 (6 bases). V was shortened by 4 bases and J by 4 bases, with 17 bases between the two germline ends. This CDR3 is 16 amino acids long. Germline CDR1 SGHKS, CDR2 YYEKEE (reference sequence). The CDR3 loop is CASSGQRGAGTGELFF. The CDR3 DNA follows: TGTGCCAGCAGCGGACAGAGGGGCGCGGGCACCGGGGAGCTGTTTTTT.

Many counts were recorded for this clonotype. Compared with germline, one end of the junction differs, possibly owing to a read error. This chain joins TRBV28 and TRBJ1-6; possibly TRBD1 for D (5 bases). Germline V gives CDR1 MDHEN, CDR2 SYDVKM. This CDR3 comprises 17 residues. CDR3 residues: CASTLSGDWIDNSPLYF. Here the CDR3 DNA reads TGTGCCAGCACCCTATCGGGGGACTGGATTGATAATTCACCCCTCTACTTT.

The chain has TRBV6-5 and TRBJ1-1; D gene uncertain. CDR3 length: 14 amino acids. The V gene lost 2 bases and the J gene lost 1 base, with 8 bases spanning the gap. Per germline, CDR1 MNHEY and CDR2 SVGAGI. The CDR3 region has the DNA TGTGCCAGCAGTTACGGCCTTACGAACACTGAAGCTTTCTTT. The encoded protein is CASSYGLTNTEAFF.

This chain connects TRBV3-1 to TRBJ1-5, with no clear D. V was pared by 4 bases and J by 5 bases, with 9 bases between. CDR1 and CDR2 (germline): LGHDT, YNNKEL (reference sequence). The CDR3 is 13 amino acids. The CDR3 bases are TGTGCCAGCAGCCCGTCCTGGGATCAGCCCCAGCATTTT. Its translation: CASSPSWDQPQHF. The variable domain in full, with the rest retrieved from reference TRBV3-1 and TRBJ1-5, is DTAVSQTPKYLVTQMGNDKSIKCEQNLGHDTMYWYKQDSKKFLKIMFSYNNKELIINETVPNRFSPKSPDKAHLNLHINSLELGDSAVYFCASSPSWDQPQHFGDGTRLSIL.

V is TRBV5-1 and J is TRBJ2-5; D gene unclear. CDR3 length equals 13 residues. CDR1 is SGHRS and CDR2 is YFSETQ in the germline V gene. The V end was cut by 7 bases, the J end by 2 bases, with 12 bases between. CDR3 coding DNA: TGCGCCAGCTCCGCCCCATCACAAGAGACCCAGTACTTC. It yields the protein CASSAPSQETQYF. Full variable domain (missing parts from reference TRBV5-1 and TRBJ2-5): KAGVTQTPRYLIKTRGQQVTLSCSPISGHRSVSWYQQTPGQGLQFLFEYFSETQRNKGNFPGRFSGRQFSNSRSEMNVSTLELGDSALYLCASSAPSQETQYFGPGTRLLVL.

The chain uses TRBV5-6 and TRBJ2-6; tentatively, D is TRBD2 (6 bases). CDR1 is SGHDT, CDR2 YYEEEE, per germline. Trimming cost V 6 bases and J 0 bases, with 16 bases left between them. The CDR3 runs 17 residues. The CDR3 DNA sequence: TGTGCCAGCACCTCAATGCCGGGGGTCTCTGGGGCCAACGTCCTGACTTTC. Its protein is CASTSMPGVSGANVLTF.

The rearrangement uses TRBV20-1 and TRBJ2-3; the D gene could be TRBD1 or TRBD2 (5 bases each). There are 14 residues in the CDR3. Deletions cut 3 bases from V and 0 bases from J, with 10 bases between. CDR1 and CDR2 from the germline V gene are DFQATT and SNEGSKA (reference sequence). This CDR3 is CSASGADSTDTQYF. CDR3 DNA: TGCAGTGCTAGCGGGGCCGATAGCACAGATACGCAGTATTTT.

This clonotype was seen more than once but under ten times. The J gene is TRBJ1-6, the V gene TRBV6-1; no definite D call. CDR3 length: 11 residues. CDR1 and CDR2 from the germline V gene are MNHNS and SASEGT. V was trimmed by 7 bases and J by 9 bases, leaving 7 bases between them. CDR3 bases: TGTGCCAGCACGGCGGGTTCACCCCTCCACTTT. Protein: CASTAGSPLHF.

This clonotype appeared many times. V gene TRBV6-1 combines with J gene TRBJ1-2, with 9 bases identical to TRBD1. V gave up 4 bases and J gave up 5 bases; unmatched junction bases: 8. The CDR3 loop spans 15 amino acids. Germline lookup yields CDR1 MNHNS and CDR2 SASEGT. The CDR3 DNA is TGTGCCAGCAGTGCGGTCCGGGACAGGGCGTATGGCTACACCTTC. This encodes CASSAVRDRAYGYTF.

This clonotype was detected ten times or more. This chain links TRBV7-3 with TRBJ2-2, with 7 bases fitting TRBD1. V lost 3 bases and J lost 4; bases outside the gene matches: 2. The CDR3 is 14 residues long. Per germline, CDR1 SGHTA and CDR2 FQGTGA. CDR3 in amino acids: CASSLTGTTGELFF. DNA of the CDR3: TGTGCCAGCAGCTTGACAGGGACCACCGGGGAGCTGTTTTTT.

Turning to this clonotype: A read error is possible here, since a much larger clone lies one base away. The gene calls are TRBV2 and TRBJ2-5, with D hard to call. The CDR3 contains 13 residues. The germline V gene has CDR1 SNHLY and CDR2 FYNNEI. The CDR3 nucleotides read TGTGCCAGCAGTCAGAGGTTGTCGGAGACCCTGTACTTC. Translating it yields CASSQRLSETLYF.

The chain uses TRBV7-9 and TRBJ2-1; 8 bases align to TRBD2. The germline CDR1 and CDR2 sequences are SEHNR and FQNEAQ (reference sequence). The CDR3 spans 16 residues. Trimming removed 2 bases from V and 3 bases from J; junction bases left unmatched: 6. The CDR3 spells CASSLLPGGNYNEQFF. CDR3 DNA: TGTGCCAGCAGCTTATTGCCGGGAGGGAACTACAATGAGCAGTTCTTC.

This clonotype has only a few counts. V usage is TRBV19 and J usage is TRBJ1-5; D unclear. Trimming removed 6 bases from V and 3 bases from J, with 9 bases in between. The CDR3 loop spans 13 amino acids. Germline loops: CDR1 LNHDA, CDR2 SQIVND (reference sequence). In nucleotides, the CDR3 is TGTGCCAGTAGGAACACAGCCAATCAGCCCCAGCATTTT. This translates into CASRNTANQPQHF.

The sample holds a few counts of this clonotype. The chain combines TRBV12-3 or TRBV12-4 with TRBJ2-3; maybe TRBD1 (6 bases). This CDR3 has 15 residues. V was cut by 2 bases and J by 1 base, with 10 bases left in between. The CDR3 protein is CASSLRDTRTDTQYF. DNA for the CDR3: TGTGCCAGCAGTTTAAGGGACACCCGCACAGATACGCAGTATTTT.

This clonotype came up a few times. This chain links TRBV7-9 with TRBJ2-7; the D gene could be TRBD1 or TRBD2 (5 bases each). V dropped 4 bases and J dropped 2 bases, with 12 bases sitting between them. This CDR3 region has 14 residues. The germline CDR1 and CDR2 sequences are SEHNR and FQNEAQ (reference sequence). CDR3 nucleotides: TGTGCCAGCAGCTCACCCCAGGGACCCTACGAGCAGTACTTC. Its translation is CASSSPQGPYEQYF.

This clonotype came up many times. The chain has TRBV28 and TRBJ1-5; 9 bases match TRBD1. CDR3 size: 14 residues. Germline V CDR1 and CDR2: MDHEN, SYDVKM. Unmatched junction bases numbered 4, after V lost 5 bases and J lost 5 bases. The CDR3 loop is CASSMTGGHQPQHF. CDR3 in DNA: TGTGCCAGCAGTATGACAGGGGGGCATCAGCCCCAGCATTTT.

This clonotype turned up a few times. This chain joins TRBV6-1 and TRBJ1-3, with 8 bases lining up with TRBD1. Germline assignment: CDR1 MNHNS and CDR2 SASEGT. The CDR3 runs to 16 residues. Unmatched junction bases numbered 10, after V lost 5 bases and J lost 4 bases. CDR3 loop: CASSRGRGRGGNTIYF. Written as DNA, the CDR3 is TGTGCCAGCAGTCGGGGCAGGGGGCGCGGAGGAAACACCATATATTTT.

In this sample, this clonotype turned up once. One base away lies a much larger clone, so this may be a sequencing read error. The rearrangement links TRBV6-2 or TRBV6-3 to TRBJ2-2, with unresolved D. Trimming left V 0 bases short and J 9 bases short, with 5 bases between. There are 12 residues in the CDR3. Germline V gene data show CDR1 as MNHEY and CDR2 as SVGEGT. The CDR3 DNA follows: TGTGCCAGCAGTTACTCGGGCCGGGAGCTGTTTTTT. Its protein is CASSYSGRELFF.

CDR3 DNA sequence: TGTGCCAGTAGCATCCGGGACAACTACGAGCAGTACTTC. Its protein is CASSIRDNYEQYF. The chain carries TRBV19 and TRBJ2-7, with D perhaps matching TRBD1 (6 bases). V dropped 6 bases and J dropped 3 bases, with 12 bases sitting between them. CDR1 and CDR2 (germline): LNHDA, SQIVND (reference sequence). The CDR3 totals 13 residues.

The chain is built from TRBV5-1 and TRBJ2-5; D is uncertain. In germline, CDR1 is SGHRS, CDR2 YFSETQ. This CDR3 has 11 residues. V lost 4 bases and J 4 bases, leaving 5 bases between the germline ends. The CDR3 DNA is TGCGCCAGCAGCGGGGTAGAGACCCAGTACTTC. This codes for CASSGVETQYF.

The genes are TRBV7-9 and TRBJ2-7; 9 positions agree with TRBD1. The V and J ends lost 2 bases and 3 bases, in that order; junction bases with no gene match: 5. Germline lookup yields CDR1 SEHNR and CDR2 FQNEAQ (reference sequence). The CDR3 is made up of 15 amino acids. CDR3 in amino acids: CASSLLDRGDYEQYF. CDR3 nucleotides: TGTGCCAGCAGCTTACTTGACAGGGGGGACTACGAGCAGTACTTC. Full variable domain (rest looked up from reference TRBV7-9 and TRBJ2-7): DTGVSQNPRHKITKRGQNVTFRCDPISEHNRLYWYRQTLGQGPEFLTYFQNEAQLEKSRLLSDRFSAERPKGSFSTLEIQRTEQGDSAMYLCASSLLDRGDYEQYFGPGTRLTVT.